This T cell receptor beta chain was sequenced in a study of blood T cell repertoires in COVID-19 (dated by TCRdb to about 2020). Study-wide context: Collaborator samples came from the United States, Italy and Spain and covered acute and convalescent phases of COVID-19. The sample metadata nearly always contained a de-identified subject ID, COVID-19 status, age in years and sex. The repertoires were made available in a free public database intended to serve as a resource for research on the immune response to SARS-CoV-2. The samples were drawn from the first 160 participants of the ongoing ImmuneRACE study and from 1,254 subjects provided by 6 global collaborators. The material from the prospective study consisted of cDNA or gDNA derived from T cells, B-cell-depleted T cells, or PBMCs. Deeply sampled blood TCRbeta repertoires from subjects exposed to, actively infected with, or recovered from COVID-19 were included in the dataset. Where available, HLA class I and class II types were taken from metadata supplied by the sample provider and were not determined by assay-based typing. Overall study results and their limits: The amount of clinical and demographic metadata varied by source and participant and was provided uncurated.

Comment on this clone: It lacks a known antigen. Germline and junction disagree at one end, which may indicate a read error.

TCRbeta CDR3 regions were amplified from genomic DNA by means of the immunoSEQ Assay, a bias-controlled multiplex PCR. For the original study's pipeline: Nucleated cell counts per sample were estimated from amplification of reference gene primers within the assay. To quantify the absolute abundance of each unique TCRbeta CDR3 rearrangement, sequence reads were collapsed and filtered. For each sample, productive Simpson clonality was calculated as the square root of Simpson's diversity index across productive rearrangements. TCRdb's version of the immuneACCESS table is confined to in-frame rearrangements and falls short of the full clone set. An unresolved V gene accounts for under half of the shortfall where checked; the remainder is of unknown origin. V and J calls and clone size come straight from that table; D and trimming were deduced from the DNA. The sample includes approximately 200,000 clones, with more than 75% observed a single time. The ten largest make up 0.98% of the sample.

The collaborating institutions used their own protocols to collect whole blood in K2EDTA tubes. For TCRbeta analysis, collaborators shipped samples in one of three forms: frozen whole blood, isolated PBMCs, or DNA extracted from either of those sample types. Via the germline V gene (reference sequence), CDR1 is LGHDT and CDR2 YNNKEL. Inclusive of the bounding cysteine and phenylalanine, the CDR3 is 14 residues long. Of all the DNA, just the CDR3 is kept, 42 bases in frame from base 1. The sample was peripheral blood. The TCR originated in a man aged 40-50 years with acute or convalescent COVID-19. Recombination joined TRBV3-1 (or the pseudogene TRBV3-2) with TRBJ1-5, with 7 middle bases fitting TRBD1. DNA sequence: TGTGCCAGCAGTCAAGGGGGCGGCAATCAGCCCCAGCATTTT. It codes for CASSQGGGNQPQHF.